Presented here are 28 T cell receptor beta chains from one specimen sequenced in a study of identical twins. TCRdb analysed the 5' RACE reads with MiXCR anew, one entry per CDR3 protein. In the table there are 280,000 or so distinct CDR3 sequences, under 9% of which are singletons. These records were also assigned to another study, of yellow fever vaccine responses in identical twins.

Material: memory (CD45RO+) T cells sorted from blood. The receptors were gathered from a woman aged 18-35 years in good health.

This sequence joins TRBV19 and TRBJ1-5; no clear D. CDR1 and CDR2 (germline): LNHDA, SQIVND (reference sequence). This CDR3 comprises 15 residues. V was trimmed by 7 bases and J by 0 bases, leaving 13 bases between them. The CDR3 coding sequence is TGTGCCAGTATCACGAGCAAGAATAGCAATCAGCCCCAGCATTTT. As protein: CASITSKNSNQPQHF.

V gene TRBV6-1 combines with J gene TRBJ2-7, with 8 bases identical to TRBD2. From germline, CDR1 is MNHNS and CDR2 SASEGT. This CDR3 region has 13 residues. V was clipped by 6 bases and J by 6 bases; unmatched bases: 7. The DNA of the CDR3 is TGTGCCAGCAGACCCGGGGGGGGCGGCGAGCAGTACGTC. It translates to CASRPGGGGEQYV.

This clonotype was counted many times. The chain has TRBV24-1 and TRBJ2-1, with a possible D match to TRBD2 (6 bases). In germline, CDR1 is KGHDR, CDR2 SFDVKD. V shed 1 base and J shed 7 bases, with 10 bases lying between them. CDR3 length: 14 amino acids. The CDR3 DNA sequence: TGTGCCACCAGTGATTTACGGACTAAGAATGAGCAGTTCTTC. It translates to CATSDLRTKNEQFF.

V usage is TRBV25-1 and J usage is TRBJ2-7, with TRBD2 identical over 13 bases. Germline assignment: CDR1 MGHDK and CDR2 SYGVNS. This CDR3 is 16 amino acids long. The V gene end was trimmed by 1 base and the J gene end by 5 bases; junction bases not matched to a gene: 5. The CDR3 reads CASSEWTSGGPDEQYF. The CDR3, as DNA: TGTGCCAGCAGTGAATGGACTAGCGGGGGACCTGACGAGCAGTACTTC.

V and J are TRBV12-3 or TRBV12-4 and TRBJ2-1, with TRBD2 matching over 15 bases. This CDR3 contains 18 residues. With 11 bases clipped from V and 1 base from J, the junction kept 12 bases outside the gene matches. The DNA of the CDR3 is TGTGCCTTCAGTGAGGGACTAGCGGGAGGACAGTCCTACAATGAGCAGTTCTTC. This translates into CAFSEGLAGGQSYNEQFF.

This clonotype was observed a handful of times. This chain links TRBV4-1 with TRBJ2-1; D may correspond to TRBD1 or TRBD2 (6 bases each). CDR3 length: 17 residues. Trimming cost V 2 bases and J 6 bases, with 20 bases left between them. CDR1 and CDR2 (germline): MGHRA, YSYEKL. The CDR3 region has the DNA TGCGCCAGCAGCCAACGGGGGCCAAGCCAGGGTATCAATGAGCAGTTCTTC. Translating it yields CASSQRGPSQGINEQFF.

This clonotype was detected ten times or more. The CDR3 nucleotides are TGTGCCAGCAGCTTATCGGGGCTTAGCACCTACAATGAGCAGTTCTTC. Residues: CASSLSGLSTYNEQFF. J is TRBJ2-1 and V is TRBV7-8, with D possibly called TRBD1 or TRBD2 (5 bases each). The CDR3 spans 16 residues. Trimming shortened V by 2 bases and J by 2 bases, and 13 bases separated the two germline ends. Germline CDR1 and CDR2: SGHVS and FQNEAQ.

The genes are TRBV10-3 and TRBJ1-2; D unresolved. Germline assignment: CDR1 ENHRY and CDR2 SYGVKD. This CDR3 is 15 amino acids long. The V and J ends lost 5 bases and 0 bases respectively, with 13 bases between them. CDR3 amino acids: CAISNQETSNYGYTF. The CDR3 coding sequence is TGTGCCATCAGTAATCAGGAAACCTCTAACTATGGCTACACCTTC.

The CDR3 DNA reads TGTGCCAGCAGCTTAATGGCTGCAGGGAACACTGAAGCTTTCTTT. Translation gives CASSLMAAGNTEAFF. The V gene is TRBV7-3, the J gene TRBJ1-1, with unresolved D. This CDR3 has 15 residues. Trimming left V 1 base short and J 1 base short, with 10 bases between. Germline-derived CDR1 and CDR2 are SGHTA and FQGTGA. The full variable domain, its missing parts supplied by reference TRBV7-3 and TRBJ1-1, is GAGVSQTPSNKVTEKGKYVELRCDPISGHTALYWYRQSLGQGPEFLIYFQGTGAADDSGLPNDRFFAVRPEGSVSTLKIQRTERGDSAVYLCASSLMAAGNTEAFFGQGTRLTVV.

This clonotype was seen a few times. V gene TRBV29-1 combines with J gene TRBJ2-7; no clear D. V was trimmed by 8 bases and J by 9 bases, leaving 11 bases between them. CDR3 length equals 9 residues. Germline V gene data show CDR1 as SQVTM and CDR2 as ANQGSEA. For the CDR3, the DNA is TGCAGCCCGAAGCGCGGGCAGTACTTC. It translates to CSPKRGQYF.

This CDR3 is CASSVPGGAPGNEQFF. The CDR3 DNA sequence: TGTGCCAGCAGTGTCCCCGGGGGGGCGCCCGGGAATGAGCAGTTCTTC. This rearrangement joins TRBV28 to TRBJ2-1; 8 bases are a match to TRBD2. The CDR3 consists of 16 residues. V shed 5 bases and J 7 bases; nucleotides not matched to a gene: 13. From germline, CDR1 is MDHEN and CDR2 SYDVKM.

This clonotype was detected ten times or more. The chain couples TRBV12-3 or TRBV12-4 to TRBJ1-2; tentatively, D is TRBD1 (5 bases). Trimming pared 2 bases from V and 2 bases from J, leaving 9 bases between. The length of the CDR3 is 14 residues. CDR3: CASSLTDSNYGYTF. Here the CDR3 DNA reads TGTGCCAGCAGTTTAACAGACAGCAACTATGGCTACACCTTC.

At least ten counts were recorded for this clonotype. This chain uses TRBV6-1 with TRBJ1-6; tentative D call: TRBD1 (5 bases). V lost 8 bases to trimming and J lost 9 bases, with 17 bases between them. This CDR3 spans 14 amino acids. The germline gives CDR1 MNHNS, CDR2 SASEGT. The CDR3 reads CASSSRVSSSPLHF. The CDR3, as DNA: TGTGCCAGCTCAAGCAGGGTATCGAGTTCACCCCTCCACTTT.

This clonotype was detected ten times or more. This rearrangement joins TRBV12-3 or TRBV12-4 to TRBJ2-3, with 7 bases that match TRBD1. Unmatched junction bases numbered 9, after V lost 5 bases and J lost 4 bases. The CDR3 has 15 amino acids. The CDR3 is CASSRDRGVADTQYF. As DNA, the CDR3 is TGTGCCAGCAGTCGGGACAGAGGAGTGGCAGATACGCAGTATTTT.

In this sample, this clonotype turned up a few times. The CDR3 spells CASRTGSYGYTF. The CDR3 region has the DNA TGTGCCAGTAGAACAGGGAGCTATGGCTACACCTTC. The chain couples TRBV19 to TRBJ1-2, with a tentative D call TRBD1 (6 bases). The CDR3 covers 12 residues. Germline CDR1 reads LNHDA; CDR2 reads SQIVND (reference sequence). With 6 bases removed from V and 4 bases from J, the gap between germline ends came to 9 bases.

By proportion, this clonotype is medium-sized. The chain recombines TRBV11-2 with TRBJ1-1; D possibly corresponds to TRBD1 (5 bases). The germline V gene has CDR1 SGHAT and CDR2 FQNNGV. The CDR3 length is 13 residues. The V end was cut by 2 bases, the J end by 3 bases, with 7 bases between. The CDR3, as DNA: TGTGCCAGCAGCTTAATCAGGGACACTGAAGCTTTCTTT. This encodes CASSLIRDTEAFF. Variable domain in full (rest from reference TRBV11-2 and TRBJ1-1): EAGVAQSPRYKIIEKRQSVAFWCNPISGHATLYWYQQILGQGPKLLIQFQNNGVVDDSQLPKDRFSAERLKGVDSTLKIQPAKLEDSAVYLCASSLIRDTEAFFGQGTRLTVV.

There are a few counts of this clonotype. The V call is TRBV7-3, the J call TRBJ2-3, with D tentatively TRBD2 (6 bases). This CDR3 has 15 residues. Germline lookup yields CDR1 SGHTA and CDR2 FQGTGA. Deletions cut 3 bases from V and 3 bases from J, with 13 bases between. The CDR3 region is CASSLTGTSTDTQYF. CDR3 bases: TGTGCCAGCAGCTTGACCGGGACTTCGACAGATACGCAGTATTTT. Variable domain in full (rest from reference TRBV7-3 and TRBJ2-3): GAGVSQTPSNKVTEKGKYVELRCDPISGHTALYWYRQSLGQGPEFLIYFQGTGAADDSGLPNDRFFAVRPEGSVSTLKIQRTERGDSAVYLCASSLTGTSTDTQYFGPGTRLTVL.

This clonotype was detected only a few times. The rearrangement links TRBV4-1 to TRBJ2-5, with 8 bases matching TRBD1. The germline gives CDR1 MGHRA, CDR2 YSYEKL. The J segment lost 2 bases and the V segment lost 2 bases, leaving 7 bases of the junction unmatched. The CDR3 covers 16 residues. The CDR3 is CASSQYTGTGQETQYF. CDR3 bases: TGCGCCAGCAGCCAATATACCGGGACAGGTCAAGAGACCCAGTACTTC.

The genes are TRBV6-1 and TRBJ2-5, with D perhaps TRBD1 (6 bases). This CDR3 has 15 residues. Germline-derived CDR1 and CDR2 are MNHNS and SASEGT. Trimming removed 3 bases at V and 5 bases at J, with 16 bases between. In DNA, the CDR3 is TGTGCCAGCAGTGAGAAAGGGGGTAGGGGGGAGACCCAGTACTTC. Translation gives CASSEKGGRGETQYF.

The chain uses TRBV7-8 and TRBJ2-2; 9 bases match TRBD2. The germline CDR1 and CDR2 sequences are SGHVS and FQNEAQ. The V segment lost 0 bases and the J segment 5 bases; nucleotides outside the gene matches: 4. The CDR3 has 16 residues. The CDR3 region has the DNA TGTGCCAGCAGCTTAGCCGCGGGGGGGCCTACCGGGGAGCTGTTTTTT. This encodes CASSLAAGGPTGELFF.

This clonotype was counted only a few times. The chain uses TRBV6-1 and TRBJ1-2, with D tentatively TRBD1 (6 bases). The CDR3 runs 14 residues. Trimming took 8 bases from V and 1 from J, leaving 14 bases between them. From germline, CDR1 is MNHNS and CDR2 SASEGT. In nucleotides, the CDR3 is TGTGCCAGCCGAGGGGGGGCAAATAACTATGGCTACACCTTC. Its protein product is CASRGGANNYGYTF.

This clonotype was recorded many times. V and J are TRBV2 and TRBJ2-3; D remains unclear. The CDR3 is 14 residues long. Trimming removed 0 bases at V and 2 bases at J, with 6 bases between. In germline, CDR1 is SNHLY, CDR2 FYNNEI. The CDR3 reads CASSEATHTDTQYF. The CDR3 DNA reads TGTGCCAGCAGTGAAGCGACTCACACAGATACGCAGTATTTT.

This clonotype showed up just a few times. The chain carries TRBV29-1 and TRBJ2-5; no definite D call. Germline CDR1 and CDR2: SQVTM and ANQGSEA. The CDR3 runs 15 residues. Trimming removed 0 bases from V and 2 bases from J, with 13 bases in between. CDR3 in amino acids: CSVEEGYRAQETQYF. CDR3 in DNA: TGCAGCGTTGAAGAAGGCTACCGGGCACAAGAGACCCAGTACTTC.

This clonotype was found many times. This chain uses TRBV5-1 with TRBJ2-3; unclear D gene. This CDR3 spans 14 amino acids. Germline loops: CDR1 SGHRS, CDR2 YFSETQ. Between the trimmed V and J ends, which lost 3 bases and 0 bases, there was a span of 8 bases. The CDR3 here is CASSSPQSTDTQYF. CDR3 in DNA: TGCGCCAGCAGCTCCCCCCAGAGCACAGATACGCAGTATTTT. The entire variable domain, with the rest obtained from reference TRBV5-1 and TRBJ2-3, is as follows: KAGVTQTPRYLIKTRGQQVTLSCSPISGHRSVSWYQQTPGQGLQFLFEYFSETQRNKGNFPGRFSGRQFSNSRSEMNVSTLELGDSALYLCASSSPQSTDTQYFGPGTRLTVL.

The V and J genes are TRBV10-2 and TRBJ2-3; 14 positions match TRBD2. Germline V lookup: CDR1 WSHSY, CDR2 SAAADI. The CDR3 sequence is 17 residues long. J gave up 2 bases and V 7 bases, and 8 bases lay outside the gene matches. DNA for the CDR3: TGCGCCAGCATTGATATGACTAGCGGGGGGGACACAGATACGCAGTATTTT. Amino acid sequence: CASIDMTSGGDTDTQYF.

This chain connects TRBV20-1 to TRBJ2-7; tentative D call: TRBD1 (5 bases). This CDR3 has 13 residues. With 4 bases removed from V and 3 bases from J, the gap between germline ends came to 13 bases. The germline V gene encodes CDR1 DFQATT and CDR2 SNEGSKA (reference sequence). The CDR3 reads CSATSQGYYEQYF. CDR3 DNA: TGCAGTGCTACCAGCCAGGGTTACTACGAGCAGTACTTC.

There are a few counts of this clonotype. The rearrangement joins TRBV7-6 to TRBJ2-1, with a weak D call TRBD1 (6 bases). The germline gives CDR1 SGHVS, CDR2 FNYEAQ. This CDR3 has 16 residues. Trimming cost V 5 bases and J 0 bases, with 14 bases left between them. The DNA for the CDR3 is TGTGCCAGCAGCCCAGGGGTGGGCAGCTCCTACAATGAGCAGTTCTTC. Translating gives CASSPGVGSSYNEQFF. Supplemented by reference TRBV7-6 and TRBJ2-1, the full variable domain reads GAGVSQSPRYKVTKRGQDVALRCDPISGHVSLYWYRQALGQGPEFLTYFNYEAQQDKSGLPNDRFSAERPEGSISTLTIQRTEQRDSAMYRCASSPGVGSSYNEQFFGPGTRLTVL.

At least ten counts were recorded for this clonotype. The CDR3 loop is CASSQRAPYNEQFF. The CDR3 DNA reads as TGCGCCAGCAGCCAACGGGCTCCCTACAATGAGCAGTTCTTC. The chain combines TRBV4-1 with TRBJ2-1; D gene unclear. This CDR3 has 14 amino acids. The ends were cut back, 2 bases at V and 2 bases at J, with 7 bases in the middle. Germline V gene data show CDR1 as MGHRA and CDR2 as YSYEKL.